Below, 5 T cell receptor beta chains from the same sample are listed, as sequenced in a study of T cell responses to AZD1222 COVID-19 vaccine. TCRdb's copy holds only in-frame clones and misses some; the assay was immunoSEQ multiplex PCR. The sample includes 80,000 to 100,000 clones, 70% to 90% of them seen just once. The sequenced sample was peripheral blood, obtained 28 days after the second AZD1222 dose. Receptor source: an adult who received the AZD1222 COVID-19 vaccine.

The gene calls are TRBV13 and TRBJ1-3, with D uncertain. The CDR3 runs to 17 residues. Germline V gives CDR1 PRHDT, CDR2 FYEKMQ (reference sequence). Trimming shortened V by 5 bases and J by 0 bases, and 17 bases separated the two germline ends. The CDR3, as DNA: TGTGCCAGCAGCCGTAGTTTTTCTGCCTTCTCTGGAAACACCATATATTTT. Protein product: CASSRSFSAFSGNTIYF.

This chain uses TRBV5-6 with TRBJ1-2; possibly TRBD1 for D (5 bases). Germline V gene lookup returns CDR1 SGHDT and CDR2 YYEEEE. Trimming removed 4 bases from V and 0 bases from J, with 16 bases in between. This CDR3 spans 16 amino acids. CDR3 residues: CASSHGGEIPNYGYTF. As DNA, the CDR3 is TGTGCCAGCAGCCACGGGGGGGAAATTCCTAACTATGGCTACACCTTC.

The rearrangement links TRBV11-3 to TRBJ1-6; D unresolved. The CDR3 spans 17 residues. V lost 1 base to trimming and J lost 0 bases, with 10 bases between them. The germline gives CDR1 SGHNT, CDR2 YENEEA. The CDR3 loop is CASSLGLRSSYNSPLHF. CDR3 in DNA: TGTGCCAGCAGCTTAGGACTACGGAGCTCCTATAATTCACCCCTCCACTTT.

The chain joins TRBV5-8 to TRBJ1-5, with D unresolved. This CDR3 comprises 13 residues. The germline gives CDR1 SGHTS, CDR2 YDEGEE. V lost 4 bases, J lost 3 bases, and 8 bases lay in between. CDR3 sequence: CASSRRFNQPQHF. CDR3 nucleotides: TGTGCCAGCAGCCGTAGATTCAATCAGCCCCAGCATTTT.

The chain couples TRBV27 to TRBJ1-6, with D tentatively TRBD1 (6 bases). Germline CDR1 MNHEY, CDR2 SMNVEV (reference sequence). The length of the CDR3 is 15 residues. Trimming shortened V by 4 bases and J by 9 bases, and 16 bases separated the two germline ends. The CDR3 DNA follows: TGTGCCAGCAGTTCCCCTCCGGGGGCTGTTTCACCCCTCCACTTT. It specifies CASSSPPGAVSPLHF.